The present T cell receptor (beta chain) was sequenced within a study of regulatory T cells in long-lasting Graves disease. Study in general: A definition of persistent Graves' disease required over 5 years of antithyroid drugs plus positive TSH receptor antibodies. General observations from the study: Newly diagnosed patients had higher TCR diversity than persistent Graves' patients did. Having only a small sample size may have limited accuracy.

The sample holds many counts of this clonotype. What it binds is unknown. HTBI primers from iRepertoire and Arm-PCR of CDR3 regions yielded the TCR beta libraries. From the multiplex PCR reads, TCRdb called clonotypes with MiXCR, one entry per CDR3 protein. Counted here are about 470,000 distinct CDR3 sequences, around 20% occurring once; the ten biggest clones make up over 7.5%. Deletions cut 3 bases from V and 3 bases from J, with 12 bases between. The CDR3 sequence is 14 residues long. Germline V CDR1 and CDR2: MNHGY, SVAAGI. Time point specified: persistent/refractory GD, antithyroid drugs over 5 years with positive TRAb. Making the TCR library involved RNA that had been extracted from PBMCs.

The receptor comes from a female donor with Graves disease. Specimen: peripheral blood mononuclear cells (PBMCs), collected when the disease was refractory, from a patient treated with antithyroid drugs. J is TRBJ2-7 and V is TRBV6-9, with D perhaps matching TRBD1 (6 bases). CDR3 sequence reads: CASSYSAGDYEQYF. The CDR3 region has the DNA TGTGCCAGCAGTTACTCCGCAGGGGACTACGAGCAGTACTTC.